This TCR beta chain was recovered during a study of patients and donors after allogeneic stem cell transplantation. Trimming took 0 bases from V and 2 from J, leaving 9 bases between them. There are 15 residues in the CDR3. Germline CDR1 and CDR2: MNHEY and SMNVEV (reference sequence). TCRdb reprocessed the RT-PCR reads with MiXCR, giving one entry per CDR3 protein. The table has about a million distinct CDR3 sequences, roughly 18% seen once. Sequencing used blood, either unsorted or a sorted T cell fraction (not recorded which). The genes are TRBV27 and TRBJ2-3; D perhaps matches TRBD2 (7 bases). The clonotype was recovered from a human donor who was either an allogeneic HSCT recipient or a stem cell or donor lymphocyte infusion donor (not recorded which). It is not recorded whose cells these are; they may come from a transplant donor. In DNA form, the CDR3 reads TGTGCCAGCAGTTTATCGGGGGGGCACACAGATACGCAGTATTTT. It encodes CASSLSGGHTDTQYF.